This T cell receptor beta chain was sequenced during a study of blood T cells in healthy people across ages. This clonotype was recorded a few times. What it recognizes is unknown. Germline and junction disagree at one end, which may indicate a read error. It was roughly 10 milliliters of peripheral blood that were drawn from each donor. Combining a sample-barcoded 5' primer with a J-beta primer mix, a second PCR ran for roughly 7 to 12 cycles. TCRdb used MiXCR to reprocess the 5' RACE reads, holding one entry per CDR3 protein. The data contain about 780,000 distinct CDR3 sequences, about 46% of them singletons. Looked up from germline, CDR1 is SGHTA and CDR2 is FQGNSA. The CDR3 consists of 15 residues. Notes on the study in general: Using unsorted PBMCs precluded a conclusive naive versus antigen-experienced comparison. A roughly linear fall in TCR beta diversity per million T cells was seen with increasing age.

This chain connects TRBV7-2 to TRBJ2-1; the match to TRBD1 covers 8 bases. What was sequenced was blood. The sequence was obtained from a man older than 75 in good health. CDR3 region: CASSLVGTGYDEQFF. The CDR3 DNA sequence: TGTGCCAGCAGCTTAGTTGGGACAGGCTACGATGAGCAGTTCTTC.